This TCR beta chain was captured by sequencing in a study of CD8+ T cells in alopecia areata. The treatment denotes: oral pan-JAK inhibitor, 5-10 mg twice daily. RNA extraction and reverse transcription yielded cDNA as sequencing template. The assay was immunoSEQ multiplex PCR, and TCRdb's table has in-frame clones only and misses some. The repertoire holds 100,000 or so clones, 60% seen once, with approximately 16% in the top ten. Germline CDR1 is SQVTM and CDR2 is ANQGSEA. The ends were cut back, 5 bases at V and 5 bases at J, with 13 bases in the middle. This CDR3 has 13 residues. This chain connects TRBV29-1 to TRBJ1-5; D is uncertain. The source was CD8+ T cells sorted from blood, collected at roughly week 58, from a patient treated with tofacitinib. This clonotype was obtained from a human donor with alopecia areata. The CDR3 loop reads CSVLTQEDQPQHF. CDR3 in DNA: TGCAGCGTTTTAACACAAGAAGATCAGCCCCAGCATTTT. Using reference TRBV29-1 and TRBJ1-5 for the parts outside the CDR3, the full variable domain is SAVISQKPSRDICQRGTSLTIQCQVDSQVTMMFWYRQQPGQSLTLIATANQGSEATYESGFVIDKFPISRPNLTFSTLTVSNMSPEDSSIYLCSVLTQEDQPQHFGDGTRLSIL.